Below, 2 T cell receptor beta chains from the same sample are listed, as sequenced in a study of cytomegalovirus exposure and HLA in healthy donors. PCR involved 60 Vbeta and 13 Jbeta primers. The data were produced by immunoSEQ multiplex PCR, yet TCRdb's version contains in-frame clones alone and is incomplete. This table holds some 91,000 clones, 86% found once. Sequencing was done on a sample of PBMCs. The receptors stem from a man aged 25 to 40 in good health and CMV-seropositive.

The chain combines TRBV7-2 with TRBJ2-1; 9 nucleotides match TRBD2. Unmatched junction bases numbered 6, after V lost 8 bases and J lost 7 bases. Germline loops: CDR1 SGHTA, CDR2 FQGNSA. The CDR3 is 13 residues long. The CDR3 protein is CASAGGPVNEQFF. The CDR3 nucleotides are TGTGCCAGCGCGGGAGGGCCGGTAAATGAGCAGTTCTTC.

The chain joins TRBV14 to TRBJ2-1, with 10 bases identical to TRBD2. Trimming cost V 1 base and J 6 bases; bases outside gene matches: 3. The CDR3 has 15 residues. In germline, CDR1 is SGHDN, CDR2 FVKESK. CDR3 sequence: CASSQALAGANEQFF. The CDR3 coding sequence is TGTGCCAGCAGCCAAGCTCTAGCGGGAGCCAATGAGCAGTTCTTC.